This T cell receptor (beta chain) originates from a study of T cells in Graves' hyperthyroidism and ophthalmopathy. TCR beta CDR3 regions were amplified from RNA. First-round RT-PCR with HTBI primers amplified the TCR CDR3 region. TCRdb recomputed calls from the multiplex PCR reads with MiXCR, one row per CDR3 protein. The data hold around 690,000 distinct CDR3 sequences, with roughly a sixth observed a single time. This CDR3 has 16 residues. V was pared by 5 bases and J by 2 bases, with 6 bases of the junction left unmatched. The V gene's germline CDR1 is SGDLS and CDR2 YYNGEE. The genes are TRBV9 and TRBJ2-5, with 13 bases fitting TRBD2. Sequencing was performed on blood. The clonotype was recovered from a man between 50 and 59 years old with Graves' hyperthyroidism. This chain's CDR3 is CASRGLAGHDQETQYF. DNA of the CDR3: TGTGCCAGCAGGGGACTAGCGGGGCACGATCAAGAGACCCAGTACTTC.